Listed here are 15 T cell receptor beta chains from one sample, sequenced in a study of cytomegalovirus exposure and HLA in healthy donors. In the PCR, 60 Vbeta and 13 Jbeta primers were used. Method: immunoSEQ multiplex PCR; TCRdb's copy keeps in-frame clones and lacks some. The table lists under 90,000 clones, roughly 73% of them singletons. The sequenced sample consisted of PBMCs. The receptors were gathered from a middle-aged man in good health and CMV-seronegative.

This chain connects TRBV7-8 to TRBJ2-3; a possible D gene is TRBD1 (6 bases). V was clipped by 5 bases and J by 2 bases, with 14 bases between them. This CDR3 is 15 amino acids long. Per the germline V gene, CDR1 is SGHVS and CDR2 is FQNEAQ. CDR3 sequence reads: CASSPPDSPTDTQYF. CDR3 coding DNA: TGTGCCAGCAGCCCCCCGGACAGCCCCACAGATACGCAGTATTTT.

The chain is built from TRBV5-1 and TRBJ2-1; the match to TRBD2 covers 12 bases. Trimming removed 7 bases from V and 9 bases from J; junction bases left unmatched: 14. Germline V gene sequence: CDR1 SGHRS, CDR2 YFSETQ. The length of the CDR3 is 16 residues. The CDR3 loop reads CASLASGGAGGREQFF. CDR3 in DNA: TGCGCCAGCCTCGCTAGCGGGGGGGCAGGGGGTCGTGAGCAGTTCTTC.

The rearrangement uses TRBV5-1 and TRBJ2-7, with 7 bases identical to TRBD1. This CDR3 contains 14 residues. Looked up from germline, CDR1 is SGHRS and CDR2 is YFSETQ. V lost 4 bases, J lost 3 bases, and 7 bases stayed unmatched. The CDR3 region is CASSTRDSDYEQYF. CDR3 nucleotides: TGCGCCAGCAGCACTCGGGACAGCGACTACGAGCAGTACTTC.

The chain carries TRBV13 and TRBJ2-3, with 9 nucleotides matching TRBD2. Germline V gene data show CDR1 as PRHDT and CDR2 as FYEKMQ (reference sequence). V trimming: 1 base; J trimming: 2 bases; junction bases outside the gene matches: 7. The CDR3 runs to 17 residues. In DNA, the CDR3 is TGTGCCAGCAGCTTAGAAGGTGCTAGCGGGGACACAGATACGCAGTATTTT. Its translation is CASSLEGASGDTDTQYF. The full variable domain, its missing parts supplied by reference TRBV13 and TRBJ2-3, is AAGVIQSPRHLIKEKRETATLKCYPIPRHDTVYWYQQGPGQDPQFLISFYEKMQSDKGSIPDRFSAQQFSDYHSELNMSSLELGDSALYFCASSLEGASGDTDTQYFGPGTRLTVL.

This chain connects TRBV7-9 to TRBJ2-7; D perhaps matches TRBD1 (5 bases). Germline assignment: CDR1 SEHNR and CDR2 FQNEAQ (reference sequence). There are 11 residues in the CDR3. V lost 6 bases, J lost 4 bases, and 7 bases lay in between. CDR3 sequence (DNA): TGTGCCAGCAGTCGACAGTACGAGCAGTACTTC. Encoded protein: CASSRQYEQYF.

This clone has more than one count but fewer than ten. The J gene is TRBJ2-1, the V gene TRBV10-3; 10 bases line up with TRBD1. The ends lost 3 bases at V and 10 bases at J; junction bases unmatched: 12. Germline V gene sequence: CDR1 ENHRY, CDR2 SYGVKD. The CDR3 runs to 16 residues. The CDR3 sequence is CAISDVQGQGHYEQFF. The CDR3 nucleotides are TGTGCCATCAGTGACGTTCAGGGACAGGGGCATTACGAGCAGTTCTTC.

The chain employs TRBV10-3 and TRBJ2-5; 8 nucleotides match TRBD2. The CDR3 spans 14 residues. Germline V gene data show CDR1 as ENHRY and CDR2 as SYGVKD. Trimming at V came to 7 bases and at J to 4 bases, leaving 8 bases not matched to a gene. The CDR3 bases are TGTGCCATCACCGATAGCGGGGCCCGAGAGACCCAGTACTTC. Protein: CAITDSGARETQYF.

V is TRBV29-1 and J is TRBJ1-5; no clear D. CDR1 is SQVTM and CDR2 is ANQGSEA in the germline V gene. V was shortened by 4 bases and J by 2 bases, with 12 bases between the two germline ends. The CDR3 runs to 14 residues. CDR3 sequence reads: CSVAPGEGNQPQHF. DNA for the CDR3: TGCAGCGTTGCTCCCGGGGAAGGCAATCAGCCCCAGCATTTT.

The chain joins TRBV5-1 to TRBJ2-1; 12 nucleotides line up with TRBD2. The CDR3 totals 16 residues. Per germline, CDR1 SGHRS and CDR2 YFSETQ. V lost 0 bases and J lost 4; bases outside the gene matches: 2. The CDR3 DNA sequence: TGCGCCAGCAGCTTGGAGGGGACTAGCGGGTACAATGAGCAGTTCTTC. Amino acid sequence: CASSLEGTSGYNEQFF. The full variable domain, its missing parts supplied by reference TRBV5-1 and TRBJ2-1, is KAGVTQTPRYLIKTRGQQVTLSCSPISGHRSVSWYQQTPGQGLQFLFEYFSETQRNKGNFPGRFSGRQFSNSRSEMNVSTLELGDSALYLCASSLEGTSGYNEQFFGPGTRLTVL.

Only one count was recorded for this clone. V is TRBV29-1 and J is TRBJ2-5; no definite D call. This CDR3 is built from 15 residues. Trimming removed 3 bases from V and 4 bases from J, with 18 bases in between. Germline assignment: CDR1 SQVTM and CDR2 ANQGSEA. The CDR3 loop is CSVDSVDLSRETQYF. CDR3 DNA: TGCAGCGTTGACTCCGTCGACCTATCTAGAGAGACCCAGTACTTC.

The table lists this clone with a few counts. This chain uses TRBV4-1 with TRBJ1-1; no definite D call. V dropped 4 bases and J dropped 1 base, with 19 bases sitting between them. CDR3 length: 17 amino acids. Germline V lookup: CDR1 MGHRA, CDR2 YSYEKL. The CDR3 nucleotides are TGCGCCAGCAGCCTGCCGACTAGCGGACGGCAGAACACTGAAGCTTTCTTT. Its protein product is CASSLPTSGRQNTEAFF.

The V gene is TRBV18, the J gene TRBJ1-1; tentatively, D is TRBD1 (5 bases). Germline V gene data show CDR1 as KGHSH and CDR2 as LQKENI. Trimming left V 1 base short and J 6 bases short, with 12 bases between. The CDR3 contains 14 residues. CDR3 DNA sequence: TGTGCCAGCTCACCACTTATCAGGGAGGCTGAAGCTTTCTTT. This gives the protein CASSPLIREAEAFF.

The chain employs TRBV29-1 and TRBJ2-7; unclear D gene. V was cut by 3 bases and J by 4 bases, with 7 bases left in between. The germline V gene has CDR1 SQVTM and CDR2 ANQGSEA. The CDR3 extends over 11 amino acids. CDR3 nucleotide sequence: TGCAGCGTTGAGACATCTTACGAGCAGTACTTC. This sequence encodes CSVETSYEQYF.

The V call is TRBV6-6, the J call TRBJ2-2, with D possibly matching TRBD2 (6 bases). Germline CDR1 is MNHNY and CDR2 is SVGAGI (reference sequence). The CDR3 contains 16 residues. Trimming took off 8 bases at V and 4 bases at J, with 20 bases between the two ends. The CDR3 DNA reads as TGTGCCAGCCGCCCTAGGGAGGCGTTTTCCACCGGGGAGCTGTTTTTT. Its protein is CASRPREAFSTGELFF.

This clone has only one observation. Written as DNA, the CDR3 is TGTGCCACCAGCAGATACCGGGACAGCGAACTCCCTGAAGCTTTCTTT. Protein product: CATSRYRDSELPEAFF. The chain recombines TRBV15 with TRBJ1-1, with 7 bases identical to TRBD1. Germline CDR1 is LNHNV and CDR2 is YYDKDF (reference sequence). The CDR3 runs 16 residues. The junction had 12 bases not matched to a gene; V was cut back by 2 bases and J by 6 bases.